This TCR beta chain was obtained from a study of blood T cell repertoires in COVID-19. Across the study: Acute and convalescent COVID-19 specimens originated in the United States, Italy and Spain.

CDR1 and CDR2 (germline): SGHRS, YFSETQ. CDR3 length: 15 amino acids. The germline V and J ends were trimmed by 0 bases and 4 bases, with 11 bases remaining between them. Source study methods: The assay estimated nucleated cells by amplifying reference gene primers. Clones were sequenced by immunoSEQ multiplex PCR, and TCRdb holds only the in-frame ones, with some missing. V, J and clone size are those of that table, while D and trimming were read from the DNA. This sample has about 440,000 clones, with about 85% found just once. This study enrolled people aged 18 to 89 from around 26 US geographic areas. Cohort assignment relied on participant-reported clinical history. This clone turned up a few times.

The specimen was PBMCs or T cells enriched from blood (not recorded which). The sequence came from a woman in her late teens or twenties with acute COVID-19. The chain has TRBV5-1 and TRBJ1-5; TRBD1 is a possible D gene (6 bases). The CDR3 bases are TGCGCCAGCAGCTTGGGTCAGGGACAAAATCAGCCCCAGCATTTT. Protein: CASSLGQGQNQPQHF.